The 22 T cell receptor beta chains below come from one sample, sequenced in a study of MAIT cells during Salmonella Paratyphi A infection. Study-wide results and caveats: Infection appeared not to change oligoclonal MAIT cell TRBV usage, which favoured TRBV20 and TRBV6.

Time point in this sample: mid-infection, around enteric fever diagnosis. Valpha7.2+ CD161+ T cells were sorted by flow cytometry as MAIT cells. TCRdb reanalysed the 5' RACE reads using MiXCR and keeps one entry per CDR3 protein. The sample carries approximately 1,000 distinct CDR3 sequences, 22% recorded once. Their specific antigens are unknown. This specimen consisted of MAIT cells from PBMCs, obtained at the middle sampling point of the challenge study. These receptors all stem from a person between 18 and 75 years old who was deliberately infected with Salmonella Paratyphi A in a paratyphoid fever challenge study.

The genes are TRBV19 and TRBJ2-7; 11 bases agree with TRBD1. This CDR3 spans 16 amino acids. Germline values: CDR1 LNHDA, CDR2 SQIVND (reference sequence). The junction had 8 bases not matched to a gene; V was cut back by 1 base and J by 6 bases. CDR3 bases: TGTGCCAGTAGTATAGCGTCGGACAGGGGGCTTGGCGAGCAGTACTTC. Its translation is CASSIASDRGLGEQYF. The full variable domain, rest sourced from reference TRBV19 and TRBJ2-7, is DGGITQSPKYLFRKEGQNVTLSCEQNLNHDAMYWYRQDPGQGLRLIYYSQIVNDFQKGDIAEGYSVSREKKESFPLTVTSAQKNPTAFYLCASSIASDRGLGEQYFGPGTRLTVT.

The chain recombines TRBV30 with TRBJ2-2, with a tentative D call TRBD2 (6 bases). The V end lost 3 bases, the J end lost 3 bases, and 14 bases lay between the germline ends. Per germline, CDR1 GTSNPN and CDR2 SVGIG (reference sequence). This CDR3 spans 15 amino acids. CDR3 amino acids: CAWSHLAGHTGELFF. CDR3 nucleotides: TGTGCCTGGAGCCACCTTGCGGGGCACACCGGGGAGCTGTTTTTT.

This clonotype was observed a handful of times. The V gene is TRBV20-1, the J gene TRBJ2-3, with 11 bases lining up with TRBD2. The germline V gene has CDR1 DFQATT and CDR2 SNEGSKA (reference sequence). The CDR3 extends over 16 amino acids. With V trimmed by 0 bases and J by 2 bases, 4 bases remained unmatched. The CDR3 loop is CSARDLLAGVTDTQYF. CDR3 DNA: TGCAGTGCTAGAGATCTACTAGCGGGGGTCACAGATACGCAGTATTTT.

This clonotype was counted a single time. The rearrangement joins TRBV28 to TRBJ2-6; no clear D. This CDR3 contains 16 residues. Germline V gene sequence: CDR1 MDHEN, CDR2 SYDVKM. Trimming took off 4 bases at V and 0 bases at J, with 10 bases between the two ends. The CDR3 loop reads CASSSWESSGANVLTF. The DNA for the CDR3 is TGTGCCAGCAGTTCCTGGGAAAGCTCTGGGGCCAACGTCCTGACTTTC.

This clonotype was seen only a few times. The chain joins TRBV20-1 to TRBJ2-5; the D is unclear. Germline V CDR1 and CDR2: DFQATT, SNEGSKA (reference sequence). Trimming pared 1 base from V and 1 base from J, leaving 10 bases between. The CDR3 totals 14 residues. The CDR3 DNA reads TGCAGTGCTAGAGTCGGCCTGCCCCAAGAGACCCAGTACTTC. This codes for CSARVGLPQETQYF.

This chain connects TRBV6-4 to TRBJ2-7, with TRBD2 matching over 8 bases. J lost 2 bases, V lost 2 bases, and 5 bases had no gene match. From germline, CDR1 is MRHNA and CDR2 SNTAGT. The CDR3 contains 15 residues. The CDR3 reads CASSDGVAGPYEQYF. The CDR3 DNA follows: TGTGCCAGCAGTGACGGGGTAGCGGGACCCTACGAGCAGTACTTC.

The J gene is TRBJ2-3, the V gene TRBV7-3; the match to TRBD1 covers 7 bases. CDR1 SGHTA and CDR2 FQGTGA come from the germline V gene. The CDR3 is made up of 15 amino acids. Trimming at V came to 1 base and at J to 5 bases, leaving 6 bases not matched to a gene. This CDR3 is CASSLILHRGDTQYF. The CDR3 DNA is TGTGCCAGCAGCTTAATTTTGCACAGGGGAGATACGCAGTATTTT.

The V call is TRBV20-1, the J call TRBJ2-7; 9 positions agree with TRBD2. CDR3 length equals 12 residues. With 7 bases clipped from V and 2 bases from J, the junction kept 3 bases outside the gene matches. Looked up from germline, CDR1 is DFQATT and CDR2 is SNEGSKA (reference sequence). The CDR3 sequence is CSDLAGPYEQYF. In nucleotides, the CDR3 is TGCAGTGACCTAGCGGGACCCTACGAGCAGTACTTC.

This clonotype ranks as medium-sized (0.01 to 0.1%). The gene calls are TRBV10-3 and TRBJ2-2; D not certain. The ends were cut back, 10 bases at V and 1 base at J, with 16 bases in the middle. The CDR3 covers 15 residues. Germline V gene sequence: CDR1 ENHRY, CDR2 SYGVKD. The CDR3, as DNA: TGTGCCACCCGGACCGCGTCGGGGAACACCGGGGAGCTGTTTTTT. It codes for CATRTASGNTGELFF.

This chain uses TRBV3-1 with TRBJ2-1; the D gene could be TRBD1 or TRBD2 (6 bases each). CDR1 LGHDT and CDR2 YNNKEL come from the germline V gene (reference sequence). With 2 bases removed from V and 9 bases from J, the gap between germline ends came to 14 bases. The CDR3 loop spans 14 amino acids. CDR3 amino acids: CASSQPGEVSEQFF. The CDR3 bases are TGTGCCAGCAGCCAACCAGGGGAGGTTAGTGAGCAGTTCTTC.

In this sample, this clonotype is medium-sized. The V call is TRBV4-2, the J call TRBJ2-3; 7 bases fit TRBD2. Germline V lookup: CDR1 LGHNA, CDR2 YNFKEQ. The ends lost 1 base at V and 6 bases at J; junction bases unmatched: 13. The CDR3 is made up of 17 amino acids. The DNA for the CDR3 is TGTGCCAGCAGCCAAGTGGGGGGGACCGCGGGTGGTGATACGCAGTATTTT. Protein product: CASSQVGGTAGGDTQYF.

This clonotype was seen a few times. CDR3: CASSPLAGDTGELFF. The CDR3 DNA follows: TGTGCCAGCAGCCCACTAGCGGGAGACACCGGGGAGCTGTTTTTT. This chain joins TRBV4-2 and TRBJ2-2, with 11 nucleotides matching TRBD2. Germline CDR1 LGHNA, CDR2 YNFKEQ. The CDR3 sequence is 15 residues long. Trimming cost V 4 bases and J 3 bases; bases outside gene matches: 1.

This chain connects TRBV27 to TRBJ2-3; 13 nucleotides align to TRBD2. This CDR3 region has 16 residues. The V and J ends lost 0 bases and 4 bases, in that order; junction bases with no gene match: 1. Germline CDR1 and CDR2: MNHEY and SMNVEV (reference sequence). The CDR3 DNA reads TGTGCCAGCAGTTTATCCGGGACTAGCGGGGCAGATACGCAGTATTTT. Encoded protein: CASSLSGTSGADTQYF.

This CDR3 is CASSDTSSGVETQYF. The CDR3 DNA reads TGTGCCAGCAGTGACACTAGCTCGGGGGTAGAGACCCAGTACTTC. The V and J genes are TRBV6-4 and TRBJ2-5; maybe TRBD2 (6 bases). The CDR3 consists of 15 residues. The germline V and J ends were trimmed by 2 bases and 4 bases, with 14 bases remaining between them. Germline CDR1 reads MRHNA; CDR2 reads SNTAGT.

This clonotype rates as medium-sized. CDR3 sequence (DNA): TGTGCCACCAGCGGGCTTCGGGGGTCTGGGGCCAACGTCCTGACTTTC. It encodes CATSGLRGSGANVLTF. This rearrangement joins TRBV15 to TRBJ2-6; a possible D gene is TRBD2 (6 bases). The germline V and J ends were trimmed by 5 bases and 1 base, with 12 bases remaining between them. Germline CDR1 is LNHNV and CDR2 is YYDKDF (reference sequence). The CDR3 is 16 amino acids. Full variable domain (remainder filled in from reference TRBV15 and TRBJ2-6): DAMVIQNPRYQVTQFGKPVTLSCSQTLNHNVMYWYQQKSSQAPKLLFHYYDKDFNNEADTPDNFQSRRPNTSFCFLDIRSPGLGDTAMYLCATSGLRGSGANVLTFGAGSRLTVL.

This clonotype has a handful of counts. V is TRBV3-1 and J is TRBJ2-3, with 10 positions matching TRBD2. V lost 9 bases, J lost 0 bases, and 6 bases stayed unmatched. Germline V gene lookup returns CDR1 LGHDT and CDR2 YNNKEL (reference sequence). The CDR3 covers 15 residues. DNA for the CDR3: TGTGCCAGTCGGCCACTAGCGGGAAGCACAGATACGCAGTATTTT. It translates to CASRPLAGSTDTQYF.

Sample share makes this clonotype medium-sized. The chain combines TRBV20-1 with TRBJ2-7; TRBD2 matches at 9 bases. The CDR3 runs 16 residues. V trimming: 2 bases; J trimming: 3 bases; junction bases outside the gene matches: 11. From germline, CDR1 is DFQATT and CDR2 SNEGSKA (reference sequence). In DNA, the CDR3 is TGCAGTGCTAGACCCCTTAGCGGGAGCGGGGACTACGAGCAGTACTTC. Translating it yields CSARPLSGSGDYEQYF.

This clonotype was observed a few times. This chain links TRBV4-1 with TRBJ1-6, with D possibly matching TRBD1 (5 bases). The CDR3 runs 18 residues. The germline V gene encodes CDR1 MGHRA and CDR2 YSYEKL. Trimming stripped 0 bases from V and 4 bases from J, with 16 bases between. CDR3 DNA: TGCGCCAGCAGCCAAGATCATGGGGCCGGCGGTTATAATTCACCCCTCCACTTT. This codes for CASSQDHGAGGYNSPLHF.

This sequence joins TRBV11-2 and TRBJ2-3, with 9 bases matching TRBD1. After removal of 4 bases from V and 4 bases from J, the junction contained 9 bases not matched to a gene. CDR1 is SGHAT, CDR2 FQNNGV, per germline. The CDR3 contains 16 residues. The CDR3 sequence: CASSSRPGTGSDTQYF. CDR3 coding DNA: TGTGCCAGCAGCTCTAGACCTGGGACAGGGTCAGATACGCAGTATTTT.

The rearrangement links TRBV6-2 or TRBV6-3 to TRBJ1-1; tentatively, D is TRBD1 (5 bases). Germline V gene lookup returns CDR1 MNHEY and CDR2 SVGEGT. The CDR3 consists of 13 residues. V lost 2 bases and J lost 2, with 6 bases in between. The DNA of the CDR3 is TGTGCCAGCAGTTACGACAGCAACACTGAAGCTTTCTTT. Encoded protein: CASSYDSNTEAFF.

By sample share, this clonotype is medium-sized. The chain employs TRBV4-1 and TRBJ2-6, with a tentative D call TRBD2 (6 bases). This CDR3 is built from 16 residues. The V end was cut by 0 bases, the J end by 2 bases, with 8 bases between. Germline V gives CDR1 MGHRA, CDR2 YSYEKL. CDR3 bases: TGCGCCAGCAGCCAAGATCCGGGAGCTGGGGCCAACGTCCTGACTTTC. Its translation: CASSQDPGAGANVLTF.

This clonotype was found a few times. The J gene is TRBJ2-2, the V gene TRBV6-2 or TRBV6-3, with no clear D. Germline CDR1 and CDR2: MNHEY and SVGEGT. V lost 6 bases and J lost 8, with 13 bases in between. The CDR3 spans 13 residues. CDR3 sequence reads: CASSRSDAGELFF. DNA for the CDR3: TGTGCCAGCAGCCGCTCCGATGCGGGGGAGCTGTTTTTT.